Presented here are 26 T cell receptor beta chains from one specimen sequenced in a study of T cell responses to AZD1222 COVID-19 vaccine. The data were produced by immunoSEQ multiplex PCR, yet TCRdb's version contains in-frame clones alone and is incomplete. The sample includes over 130,000 clones, around 94% of them seen just once. The source was peripheral blood, collected on day 0 of AZD1222 vaccination. These receptors were taken from an adult in good health.

J is TRBJ1-5 and V is TRBV19, with TRBD1 matching 7 bases. The CDR3 has 14 amino acids. The junction had 7 bases not matched to a gene; V was cut back by 5 bases and J by 6 bases. CDR1 is LNHDA, CDR2 SQIVND, per germline (reference sequence). CDR3 in DNA: TGTGCCAGTAGTGCCCAGGGGGACGGTCAGCCCCAGCATTTT. It specifies CASSAQGDGQPQHF.

The rearrangement joins TRBV19 to TRBJ2-5; 9 bases align to TRBD1. The CDR3 covers 13 residues. Losses at the gene ends were 5 bases for V and 10 bases for J; bases not matched to a gene: 8. The germline gives CDR1 LNHDA, CDR2 SQIVND (reference sequence). CDR3 in amino acids: CASSADDRGYQYF. The DNA for the CDR3 is TGTGCCAGTAGTGCAGACGACAGGGGGTACCAGTACTTC. Based on the CDR3 plus reference TRBV19 and TRBJ2-5, the full variable domain is DGGITQSPKYLFRKEGQNVTLSCEQNLNHDAMYWYRQDPGQGLRLIYYSQIVNDFQKGDIAEGYSVSREKKESFPLTVTSAQKNPTAFYLCASSADDRGYQYFGPGTRLLVL.

The gene calls are TRBV7-8 and TRBJ1-3, with D hard to call. This CDR3 has 14 residues. Trimming pared 0 bases from V and 3 bases from J, leaving 6 bases between. Per the germline V gene, CDR1 is SGHVS and CDR2 is FQNEAQ. For the CDR3, the DNA is TGTGCCAGCAGCTTAGCAGGGAGTGGAAACACCATATATTTT. Encoded protein: CASSLAGSGNTIYF.

This chain links TRBV5-8 with TRBJ1-5; no definite D call. The CDR3 runs 15 residues. Germline loops: CDR1 SGHTS, CDR2 YDEGEE. The V and J ends lost 0 bases and 7 bases respectively, with 14 bases between them. The CDR3 bases are TGTGCCAGCAGCTTGGCCTGGGCAGGAGGCCAGCCCCAGCATTTT. Translating gives CASSLAWAGGQPQHF. Drawing the rest from reference TRBV5-8 and TRBJ1-5, the complete variable domain is EAGVTQSPTHLIKTRGQQATLRCSPISGHTSVYWYQQALGLGLQFLLWYDEGEERNRGNFPPRFSGRQFPNYSSELNVNALELEDSALYLCASSLAWAGGQPQHFGDGTRLSIL.

The chain links TRBV12-3 or TRBV12-4 to TRBJ1-1; no firm D call. There are 10 residues in the CDR3. With 3 bases removed from V and 10 bases from J, the gap between germline ends came to 6 bases. This CDR3 is CASSLVPAFF. CDR3 nucleotide sequence: TGTGCCAGCAGTTTGGTCCCAGCTTTCTTT.

CDR3 in amino acids: CASDRLAWSYNEQFF. CDR3 sequence (DNA): TGTGCCAGCGACCGACTAGCGTGGTCCTACAATGAGCAGTTCTTC. The genes are TRBV5-5 and TRBJ2-1, with 8 bases that match TRBD2. The CDR3 contains 15 residues. Germline CDR1 SGHKS, CDR2 YYEKEE (reference sequence). The junction had 7 bases not matched to a gene; V was cut back by 7 bases and J by 1 base.

This clone turned up a few times. The gene calls are TRBV6-1 and TRBJ1-1; D unresolved. The germline V gene encodes CDR1 MNHNS and CDR2 SASEGT. Trimming pared 2 bases from V and 1 base from J, leaving 8 bases between. This CDR3 has 14 amino acids. The CDR3 here is CASSEIGTNTEAFF. The CDR3 nucleotides read TGTGCCAGCAGTGAAATAGGAACGAACACTGAAGCTTTCTTT.

The chain employs TRBV6-2 or TRBV6-3 and TRBJ2-7; TRBD1 matches 11 bases. The CDR3 is 17 amino acids. V gave up 5 bases and J gave up 2 bases; unmatched junction bases: 11. From germline, CDR1 is MNHEY and CDR2 SVGEGT. The CDR3 protein is CASSGITGQGDAYEQYV. CDR3 coding DNA: TGTGCCAGCAGTGGCATCACGGGACAGGGGGACGCCTACGAGCAGTACGTC.

This chain joins TRBV19 and TRBJ1-2, with a possible D match to TRBD1 (6 bases). V lost 5 bases and J lost 8, with 18 bases in between. CDR1 LNHDA and CDR2 SQIVND come from the germline V gene (reference sequence). The CDR3 has 14 residues. The CDR3 protein is CASSSLGGHDGYTF. The CDR3 region has the DNA TGTGCCAGTAGTTCCCTCGGGGGGCACGACGGCTACACCTTC.

This sequence joins TRBV28 and TRBJ1-2; 8 bases are shared with TRBD1. CDR1 MDHEN and CDR2 SYDVKM come from the germline V gene. The CDR3 is 14 amino acids. Unmatched junction bases numbered 6, after V lost 4 bases and J lost 5 bases. CDR3 bases: TGTGCCAGCAGTTCCGGACAGGGTCCGTATGGCTACACCTTC. It encodes CASSSGQGPYGYTF.

The V call is TRBV5-1, the J call TRBJ1-3; D is ambiguous. CDR3 size: 15 residues. The V end was cut by 0 bases, the J end by 0 bases, with 7 bases between. Looked up from germline, CDR1 is SGHRS and CDR2 is YFSETQ. The CDR3 sequence: CASSLEGASGNTIYF. In DNA form, the CDR3 reads TGCGCCAGCAGCTTGGAGGGTGCCTCTGGAAACACCATATATTTT.

The chain is built from TRBV7-2 and TRBJ1-1; no reliable D call. The CDR3 totals 15 residues. V dropped 2 bases and J dropped 7 bases, with 17 bases sitting between them. CDR1 is SGHTA and CDR2 is FQGNSA in the germline V gene. CDR3 nucleotides: TGTGCCAGCAGCTTACGGGGAAATGAGCGCAGTGAAGCTTTCTTT. Its translation is CASSLRGNERSEAFF.

The chain couples TRBV12-3 or TRBV12-4 to TRBJ2-4; D is undetermined. V was clipped by 0 bases and J by 8 bases, with 5 bases between them. The CDR3 has 12 residues. CDR3 coding DNA: TGTGCCAGCAGTTTAGCGGGTGACATTCAGTACTTC. Its protein product is CASSLAGDIQYF.

This clone has just one count. V and J are TRBV2 and TRBJ1-6; no clear D gene. CDR3 length equals 14 residues. V was pared by 6 bases and J by 4 bases, with 10 bases between. Germline values: CDR1 SNHLY, CDR2 FYNNEI. Written as DNA, the CDR3 is TGTGCCAGCAGAGTAGGACCTTATAATTCACCCCTCCACTTT. The encoded protein is CASRVGPYNSPLHF.

V usage is TRBV7-3 and J usage is TRBJ1-1; D gene ambiguous. CDR1 is SGHTA and CDR2 is FQGTGA in the germline V gene. The V end was cut by 0 bases, the J end by 0 bases, with 8 bases between. This CDR3 comprises 15 residues. The CDR3 DNA sequence: TGTGCCAGCAGCTTAACGCGCGTAATGAACACTGAAGCTTTCTTT. Translating it yields CASSLTRVMNTEAFF.

This clone came up once. The genes are TRBV30 and TRBJ1-2; no definite D call. This CDR3 comprises 12 residues. CDR1 and CDR2 from the germline V gene are GTSNPN and SVGIG (reference sequence). Trimming took off 2 bases at V and 1 base at J, with 5 bases between the two ends. The CDR3 spells CAWSLLNYGYTF. CDR3 sequence (DNA): TGTGCCTGGAGTCTACTTAACTATGGCTACACCTTC.

The V call is TRBV7-2, the J call TRBJ1-4, with D possibly being TRBD1 (6 bases). With 1 base removed from V and 7 bases from J, the gap between germline ends came to 19 bases. This CDR3 is built from 17 residues. Germline CDR1 is SGHTA and CDR2 is FQGNSA. The CDR3 nucleotides are TGTGCCAGCAGCTTAGGACACCTCGGAGGGGGTGGTGAAAAACTGTTTTTT. Its protein product is CASSLGHLGGGGEKLFF.

V and J are TRBV6-6 and TRBJ1-1; D not certain. Germline values: CDR1 MNHNY, CDR2 SVGAGI (reference sequence). The germline V and J ends were trimmed by 6 bases and 0 bases, with 17 bases remaining between them. CDR3 length: 16 residues. The CDR3 bases are TGTGCCAGCAGGTACCCAATGGACCTTATGAACACTGAAGCTTTCTTT. This codes for CASRYPMDLMNTEAFF.

This clone was observed a single time. This chain joins TRBV19 and TRBJ2-5; no reliable D call. Germline loops: CDR1 LNHDA, CDR2 SQIVND (reference sequence). The CDR3 consists of 17 residues. Trimming removed 7 bases at V and 1 base at J, with 22 bases between. The CDR3 protein is CASTRTPRVGSQETQYF. CDR3 in DNA: TGTGCCAGTACCCGAACCCCCCGAGTTGGTAGCCAAGAGACCCAGTACTTC.

The V and J genes are TRBV28 and TRBJ1-1, with D perhaps TRBD1 (6 bases). The germline V gene encodes CDR1 MDHEN and CDR2 SYDVKM. Trimming cost V 5 bases and J 1 base, with 17 bases left between them. The CDR3 spans 16 residues. This CDR3 reads CASSIEGGMGNTEAFF. The CDR3 DNA sequence: TGTGCCAGCAGTATTGAGGGGGGAATGGGGAACACTGAAGCTTTCTTT.

The chain uses TRBV2 and TRBJ1-6, with a possible D match to TRBD1 (6 bases). V was trimmed by 2 bases and J by 7 bases, leaving 12 bases between them. This CDR3 has 15 residues. Germline values: CDR1 SNHLY, CDR2 FYNNEI. Here the CDR3 reads CASSEQGRANSPLHF. As DNA, the CDR3 is TGTGCCAGCAGTGAACAGGGGCGGGCGAATTCACCCCTCCACTTT. Complete variable domain (other parts from reference TRBV2 and TRBJ1-6): EPEVTQTPSHQVTQMGQEVILRCVPISNHLYFYWYRQILGQKVEFLVSFYNNEISEKSEIFDDQFSVERPDGSNFTLKIRSTKLEDSAMYFCASSEQGRANSPLHFGNGTRLTVT.

The chain employs TRBV19 and TRBJ2-1; TRBD1 matches at 10 bases. The CDR3 consists of 12 residues. V shed 6 bases, J shed 14 bases, and the junction held 7 bases outside the gene matches. Germline CDR1 is LNHDA and CDR2 is SQIVND (reference sequence). CDR3 protein: CASRETTGGKFF. CDR3 nucleotide sequence: TGTGCCAGTAGAGAAACGACAGGGGGCAAGTTCTTC.

The DNA of the CDR3 is TGTGCCTGGAGTGTAGATGGAAACACCATATATTTT. As protein: CAWSVDGNTIYF. The chain combines TRBV30 with TRBJ1-3; D is undetermined. Trimming removed 0 bases from V and 3 bases from J, with 3 bases in between. The CDR3 consists of 12 residues. The germline V gene encodes CDR1 GTSNPN and CDR2 SVGIG (reference sequence).

The chain couples TRBV18 to TRBJ2-2; D gene ambiguous. The CDR3 contains 13 residues. V lost 3 bases and J lost 6, with 8 bases in between. Germline V gene lookup returns CDR1 KGHSH and CDR2 LQKENI. The CDR3 region is CASSPPPSGELFF. The CDR3 DNA follows: TGTGCCAGCTCACCCCCCCCATCCGGGGAGCTGTTTTTT.

The chain links TRBV28 to TRBJ1-3, with 9 bases aligning to TRBD1. Germline CDR1 MDHEN, CDR2 SYDVKM. The trim removed 5 bases at V and 1 base at J, leaving 9 bases unmatched. This CDR3 has 17 residues. This CDR3 is CASSVNPGQGSGNTIYF. The CDR3 DNA sequence: TGTGCCAGCAGTGTCAATCCGGGACAGGGTTCTGGAAACACCATATATTTT.

This chain joins TRBV19 and TRBJ1-1, with unresolved D. The CDR3 loop spans 15 amino acids. Trimming stripped 8 bases from V and 1 base from J, with 17 bases between. The germline CDR1 and CDR2 sequences are LNHDA and SQIVND (reference sequence). CDR3 protein: CASLSSPSSNTEAFF. The CDR3 bases are TGTGCCAGTTTGTCCTCCCCATCCTCGAACACTGAAGCTTTCTTT.